The sequence of this TCR beta chain was determined in a study of Ad26.COV2.S vaccination and SARS-CoV-2 variants. The method was immunoSEQ multiplex PCR; TCRdb's version includes in-frame clones alone and lacks a portion of them. The sample gives around 450,000 clones, 89% of which show up once; approximately 2.5% is in the top ten. Germline loops: CDR1 MDHEN, CDR2 SYDVKM. V gave up 3 bases and J gave up 2 bases, with 11 bases separating them. This CDR3 has 15 amino acids. Indicated treatment: roughly 19 received Ad26.COV2.S at low or high dose, single or two shots; 5 received placebo; per-sample allocation not given. Samples were taken on day 63 after the first vaccine or placebo injection.

The input for sequencing was peripheral blood, taken in a trial of Ad26.COV2.S vaccine versus placebo. The rearrangement uses TRBV28 and TRBJ1-5, with a tentative D call TRBD1 (5 bases). This receptor was identified in a person between 18 and 59 years old who received the Ad26.COV2.S COVID-19 vaccine or a placebo. DNA for the CDR3: TGTGCCAGCAGTTTTCCCCAGGGAGGCAATCAGCCCCAGCATTTT. Encoded protein: CASSFPQGGNQPQHF.